This entry concerns a single T cell receptor (beta chain). Its target is unknown. These data originate in a study of blood T cells in healthy people across ages. Whole-study results and caveats: Age showed a roughly linear inverse relationship with TCR beta diversity per million T cells.

Through a sample-barcoded 5' primer and a J-beta primer mix, a second PCR was run for roughly 6 to 12 cycles. Each sample yielded at least 2.5 million CDR3-containing paired-end reads. One entry per CDR3 protein results from TCRdb running MiXCR on the 5' RACE reads. Of some 290,000 distinct CDR3 sequences in the sample, roughly 27% were seen once. The CDR3 has 16 amino acids. With V trimmed by 0 bases and J by 5 bases, 6 bases remained unmatched. Germline assignment: CDR1 SGHRS and CDR2 YFSETQ. The sequenced sample consisted of blood. The chain carries TRBV5-1 and TRBJ2-7; 12 bases match TRBD2. This TCR came from a woman in her seventies in good health. CDR3 nucleotides: TGCGCCAGCAGCTTGGGGACTAGCGGGACCACAAACGAGCAGTACTTC. Its translation is CASSLGTSGTTNEQYF.